This TCR beta chain was documented in a study of blood T cell repertoires in COVID-19. Study-level background: Collection of acute and convalescent COVID-19 samples took place in the United States, Italy and Spain.

Deletions cut 4 bases from V and 3 bases from J, with 16 bases between. Germline lookup yields CDR1 SGHRS and CDR2 YFSETQ. The CDR3 is 15 residues long. Cohorts were determined from participant-reported clinical history. Clones were sequenced by immunoSEQ multiplex PCR, and TCRdb holds only the in-frame ones, with some missing. This sample has about 220,000 clones; 83% occur once, and the top ten carry 4.5% to 5%. This rearrangement joins TRBV5-1 to TRBJ1-1; D may be TRBD1 (6 bases). The receptor's source is a woman between 50 and 59 years old who had been exposed to COVID-19. Sequencing input: PBMCs or T cells enriched from blood (not recorded which). In DNA, the CDR3 is TGCGCCAGCAGCCGGGGGGCCCTGGGGGACACTGAAGCTTTCTTT. Residues: CASSRGALGDTEAFF.